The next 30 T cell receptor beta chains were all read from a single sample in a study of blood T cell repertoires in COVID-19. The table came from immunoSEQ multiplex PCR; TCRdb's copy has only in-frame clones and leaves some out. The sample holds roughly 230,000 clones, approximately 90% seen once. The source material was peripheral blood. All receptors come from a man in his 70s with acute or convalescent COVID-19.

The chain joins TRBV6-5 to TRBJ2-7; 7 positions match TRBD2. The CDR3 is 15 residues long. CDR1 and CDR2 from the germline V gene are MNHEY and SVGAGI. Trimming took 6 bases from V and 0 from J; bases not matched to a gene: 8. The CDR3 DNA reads TGTGCCAGCAGCAAAGGGTCGGGGGGCTCCTACGAGCAGTACTTC. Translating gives CASSKGSGGSYEQYF.

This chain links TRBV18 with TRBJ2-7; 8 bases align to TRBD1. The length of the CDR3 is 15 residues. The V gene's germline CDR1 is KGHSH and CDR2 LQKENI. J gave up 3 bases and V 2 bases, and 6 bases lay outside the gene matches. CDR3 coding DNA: TGTGCCAGCTCACCAAACTTACAGGGGGGCTACGAGCAGTACTTC. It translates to CASSPNLQGGYEQYF. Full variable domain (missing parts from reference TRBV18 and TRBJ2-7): NAGVMQNPRHLVRRRGQEARLRCSPMKGHSHVYWYRQLPEEGLKFMVYLQKENIIDESGMPKERFSAEFPKEGPSILRIQQVVRGDSAAYFCASSPNLQGGYEQYFGPGTRLTVT.

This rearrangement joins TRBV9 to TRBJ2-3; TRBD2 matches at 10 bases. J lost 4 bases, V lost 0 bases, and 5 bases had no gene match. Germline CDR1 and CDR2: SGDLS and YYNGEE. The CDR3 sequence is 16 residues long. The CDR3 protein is CASSVASGRAADTQYF. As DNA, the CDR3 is TGTGCCAGCAGCGTAGCAAGCGGGAGGGCCGCAGATACGCAGTATTTT.

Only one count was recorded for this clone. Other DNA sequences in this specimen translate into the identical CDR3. CDR3 in DNA: TGTGCCAGCAGCCTCGGACTAGCGGGAGATGAGCAGTTCTTC. Protein: CASSLGLAGDEQFF. The chain uses TRBV7-3 and TRBJ2-1; 13 bases line up with TRBD2. In germline, CDR1 is SGHTA, CDR2 FQGTGA. The CDR3 has 14 residues. The ends lost 5 bases at V and 8 bases at J; junction bases unmatched: 3.

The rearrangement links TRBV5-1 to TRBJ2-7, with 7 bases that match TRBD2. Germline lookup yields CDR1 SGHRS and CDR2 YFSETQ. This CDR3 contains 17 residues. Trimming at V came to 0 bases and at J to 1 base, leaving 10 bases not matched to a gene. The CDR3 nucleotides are TGCGCCAGCAGCTTGGCCGCTGCGTACGGGAGGTCCTACGAGCAGTACTTC. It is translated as CASSLAAAYGRSYEQYF.

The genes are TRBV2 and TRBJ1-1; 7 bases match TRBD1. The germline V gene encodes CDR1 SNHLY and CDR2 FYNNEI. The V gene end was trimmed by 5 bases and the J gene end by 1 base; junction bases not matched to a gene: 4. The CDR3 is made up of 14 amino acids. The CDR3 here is CASSKQGRNTEAFF. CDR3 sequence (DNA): TGTGCCAGCAGTAAACAGGGGCGGAACACTGAAGCTTTCTTT.

CDR3 coding DNA: TGCAGCGCTCTCAACACCGGGACAGGGAAGATCGAGCAGTACTTC. This translates into CSALNTGTGKIEQYF. V usage is TRBV29-1 and J usage is TRBJ2-7; 9 nucleotides agree with TRBD1. Germline trimming cut 7 bases from V and 6 bases from J; bases unmatched to any gene: 16. Germline lookup yields CDR1 SQVTM and CDR2 ANQGSEA. The CDR3 contains 15 residues.

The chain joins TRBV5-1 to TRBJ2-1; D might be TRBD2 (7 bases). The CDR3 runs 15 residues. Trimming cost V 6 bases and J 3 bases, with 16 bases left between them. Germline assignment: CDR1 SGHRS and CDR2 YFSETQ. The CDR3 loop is CASTAGGTNYNEQFF. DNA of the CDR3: TGCGCCAGCACCGCCGGGGGGACAAACTACAATGAGCAGTTCTTC.

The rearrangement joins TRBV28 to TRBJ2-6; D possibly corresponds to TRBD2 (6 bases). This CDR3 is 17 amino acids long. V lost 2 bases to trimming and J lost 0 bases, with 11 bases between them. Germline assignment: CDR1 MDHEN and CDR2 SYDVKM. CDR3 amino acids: CASSLVGLSSGANVLTF. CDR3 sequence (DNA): TGTGCCAGCAGTTTAGTGGGACTCTCCTCTGGGGCCAACGTCCTGACTTTC.

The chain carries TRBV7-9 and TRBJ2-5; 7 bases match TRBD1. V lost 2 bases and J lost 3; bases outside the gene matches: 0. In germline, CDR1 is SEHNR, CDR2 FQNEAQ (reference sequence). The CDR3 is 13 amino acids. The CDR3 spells CASSLTGEETQYF. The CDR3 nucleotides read TGTGCCAGCAGCTTAACAGGGGAAGAGACCCAGTACTTC.

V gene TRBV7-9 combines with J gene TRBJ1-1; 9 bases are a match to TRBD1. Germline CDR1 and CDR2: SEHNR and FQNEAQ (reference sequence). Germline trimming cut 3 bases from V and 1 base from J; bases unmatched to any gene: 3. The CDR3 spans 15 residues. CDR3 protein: CASSLTGGRNTEAFF. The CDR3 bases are TGTGCCAGCAGCTTGACAGGGGGGCGGAACACTGAAGCTTTCTTT.

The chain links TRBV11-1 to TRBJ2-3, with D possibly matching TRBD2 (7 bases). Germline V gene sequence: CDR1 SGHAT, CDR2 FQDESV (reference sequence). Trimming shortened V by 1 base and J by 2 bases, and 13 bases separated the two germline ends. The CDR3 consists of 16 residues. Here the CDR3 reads CASSLEGGGPTDTQYF. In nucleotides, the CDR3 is TGTGCCAGCAGCTTAGAAGGGGGAGGGCCCACAGATACGCAGTATTTT.

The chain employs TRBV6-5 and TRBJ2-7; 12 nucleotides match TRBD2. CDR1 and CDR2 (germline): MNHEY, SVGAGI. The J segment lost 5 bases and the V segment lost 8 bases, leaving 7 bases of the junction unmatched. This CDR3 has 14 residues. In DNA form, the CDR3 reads TGTGCCAGCCGACGACTAGCGGGAGTCCACGAGCAGTACTTC. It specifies CASRRLAGVHEQYF.

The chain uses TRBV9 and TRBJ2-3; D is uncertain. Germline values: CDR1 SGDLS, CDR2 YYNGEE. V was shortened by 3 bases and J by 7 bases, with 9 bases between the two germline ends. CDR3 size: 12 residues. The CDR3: CASSGPRHTQYF. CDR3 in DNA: TGTGCCAGCAGCGGCCCCAGGCATACGCAGTATTTT.

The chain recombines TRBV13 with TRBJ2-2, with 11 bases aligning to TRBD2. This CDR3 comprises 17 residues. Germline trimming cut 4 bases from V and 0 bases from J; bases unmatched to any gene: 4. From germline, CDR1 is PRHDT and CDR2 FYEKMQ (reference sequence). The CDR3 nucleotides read TGTGCCAGCAGCTCCTCTAGCGGGAGGCCGAACACCGGGGAGCTGTTTTTT. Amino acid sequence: CASSSSSGRPNTGELFF.

The CDR3 here is CASQGDPKLFF. For the CDR3, the DNA is TGTGCCAGCCAAGGAGACCCCAAACTGTTTTTT. This rearrangement joins TRBV6-5 to TRBJ1-4; unclear D gene. The CDR3 is 11 residues long. Trimming stripped 8 bases from V and 11 bases from J, with 12 bases between. Per germline, CDR1 MNHEY and CDR2 SVGAGI.

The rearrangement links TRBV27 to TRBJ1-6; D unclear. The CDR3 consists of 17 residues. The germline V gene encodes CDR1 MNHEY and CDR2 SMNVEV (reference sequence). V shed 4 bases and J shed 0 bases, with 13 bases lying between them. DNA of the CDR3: TGTGCCAGCAGTTCATACTATGGGAGCTCCTATAATTCACCCCTCCACTTT. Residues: CASSSYYGSSYNSPLHF.

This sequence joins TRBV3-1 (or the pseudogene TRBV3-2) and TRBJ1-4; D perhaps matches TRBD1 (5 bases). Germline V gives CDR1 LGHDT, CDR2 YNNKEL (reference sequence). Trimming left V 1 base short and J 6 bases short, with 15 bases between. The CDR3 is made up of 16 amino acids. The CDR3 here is CASSQGLGRPYEKLFF. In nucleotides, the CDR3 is TGTGCCAGCAGCCAAGGTTTGGGGCGACCTTATGAAAAACTGTTTTTT.

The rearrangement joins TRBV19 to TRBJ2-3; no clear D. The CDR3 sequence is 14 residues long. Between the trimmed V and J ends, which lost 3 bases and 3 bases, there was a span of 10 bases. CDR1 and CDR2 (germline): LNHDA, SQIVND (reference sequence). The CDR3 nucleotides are TGTGCCAGTAGTATTCCTGGAGTTACAGATACGCAGTATTTT. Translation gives CASSIPGVTDTQYF.

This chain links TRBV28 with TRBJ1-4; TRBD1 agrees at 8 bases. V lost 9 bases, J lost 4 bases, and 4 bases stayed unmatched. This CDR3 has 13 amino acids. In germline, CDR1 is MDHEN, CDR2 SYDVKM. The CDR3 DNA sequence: TGTGCCAGTTCACAGGGGGGTAATGAAAAACTGTTTTTT. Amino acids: CASSQGGNEKLFF.

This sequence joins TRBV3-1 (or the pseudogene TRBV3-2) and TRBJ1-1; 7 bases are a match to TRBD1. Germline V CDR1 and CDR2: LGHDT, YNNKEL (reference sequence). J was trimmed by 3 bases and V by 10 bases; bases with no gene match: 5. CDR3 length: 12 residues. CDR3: CATSTGDTEAFF. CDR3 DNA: TGTGCCACCTCCACAGGGGACACTGAAGCTTTCTTT.

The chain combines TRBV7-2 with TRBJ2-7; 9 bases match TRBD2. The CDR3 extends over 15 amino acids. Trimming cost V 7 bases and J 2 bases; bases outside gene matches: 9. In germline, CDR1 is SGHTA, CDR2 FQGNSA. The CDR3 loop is CASNRASGATYEQYF. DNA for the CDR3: TGTGCCAGCAATAGGGCTAGCGGGGCCACCTACGAGCAGTACTTC.

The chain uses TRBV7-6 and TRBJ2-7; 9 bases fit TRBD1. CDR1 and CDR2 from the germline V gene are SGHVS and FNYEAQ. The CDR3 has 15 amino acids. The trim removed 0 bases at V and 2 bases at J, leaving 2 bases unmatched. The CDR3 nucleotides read TGTGCCAGCAGCTTAGCGGGACAGGGAACCTACGAGCAGTACTTC. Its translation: CASSLAGQGTYEQYF.

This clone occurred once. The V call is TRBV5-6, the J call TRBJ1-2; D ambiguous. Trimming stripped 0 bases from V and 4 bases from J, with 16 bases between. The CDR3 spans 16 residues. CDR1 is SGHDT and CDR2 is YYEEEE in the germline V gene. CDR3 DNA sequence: TGTGCCAGCAGCTTGGCTGCTGGACTTATTTCCTATGGCTACACCTTC. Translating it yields CASSLAAGLISYGYTF. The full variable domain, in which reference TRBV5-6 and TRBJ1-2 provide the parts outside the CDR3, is DAGVTQSPTHLIKTRGQQVTLRCSPKSGHDTVSWYQQALGQGPQFIFQYYEEEERQRGNFPDRFSGHQFPNYSSELNVNALLLGDSALYLCASSLAAGLISYGYTFGSGTRLTVV.

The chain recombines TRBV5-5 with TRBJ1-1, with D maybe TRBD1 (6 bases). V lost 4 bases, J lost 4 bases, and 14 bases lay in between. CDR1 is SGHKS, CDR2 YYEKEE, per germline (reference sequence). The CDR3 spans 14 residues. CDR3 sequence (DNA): TGTGCCAGCAGCATGCACAGGGTGGGCACTGAAGCTTTCTTT. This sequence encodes CASSMHRVGTEAFF.

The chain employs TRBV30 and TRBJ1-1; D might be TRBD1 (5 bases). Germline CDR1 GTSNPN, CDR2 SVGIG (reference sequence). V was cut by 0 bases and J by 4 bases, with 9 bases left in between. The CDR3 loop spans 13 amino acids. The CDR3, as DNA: TGTGCCTGGAGTGTACTCAGGGCCACTGAAGCTTTCTTT. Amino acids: CAWSVLRATEAFF.

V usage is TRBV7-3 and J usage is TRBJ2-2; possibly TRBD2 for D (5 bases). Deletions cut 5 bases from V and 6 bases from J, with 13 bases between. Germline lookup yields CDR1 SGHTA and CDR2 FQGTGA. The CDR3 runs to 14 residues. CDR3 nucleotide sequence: TGTGCCAGCAGCATCGGGGTAGCAGCCGGGGAGCTGTTTTTT. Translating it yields CASSIGVAAGELFF. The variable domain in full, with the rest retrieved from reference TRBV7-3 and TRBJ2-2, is GAGVSQTPSNKVTEKGKYVELRCDPISGHTALYWYRQSLGQGPEFLIYFQGTGAADDSGLPNDRFFAVRPEGSVSTLKIQRTERGDSAVYLCASSIGVAAGELFFGEGSRLTVL.

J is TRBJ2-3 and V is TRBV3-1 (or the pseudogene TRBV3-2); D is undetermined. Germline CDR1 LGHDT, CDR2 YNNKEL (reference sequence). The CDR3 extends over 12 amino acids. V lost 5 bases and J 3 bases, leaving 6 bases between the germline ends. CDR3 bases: TGTGCCAGCAGCGCAGTTACAGATACGCAGTATTTT. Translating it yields CASSAVTDTQYF.

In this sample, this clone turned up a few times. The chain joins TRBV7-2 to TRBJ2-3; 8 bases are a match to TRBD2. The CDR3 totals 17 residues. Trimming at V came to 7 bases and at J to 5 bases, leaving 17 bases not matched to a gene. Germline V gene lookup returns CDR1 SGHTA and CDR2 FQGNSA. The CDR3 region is CASTSRVAGRPIDTQYF. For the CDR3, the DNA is TGTGCCAGCACCTCCCGAGTAGCGGGACGGCCCATAGATACGCAGTATTTT.

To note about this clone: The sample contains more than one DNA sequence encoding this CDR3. The CDR3: CASSLDSYTEAFF. The DNA for the CDR3 is TGTGCCAGCAGTCTGGACAGTTACACTGAAGCTTTCTTT. The gene calls are TRBV28 and TRBJ1-1, with D possibly being TRBD1 (6 bases). Looked up from germline, CDR1 is MDHEN and CDR2 is SYDVKM. The germline V and J ends were trimmed by 5 bases and 3 bases, with 10 bases remaining between them. The CDR3 has 13 amino acids. Using reference TRBV28 and TRBJ1-1 for the parts outside the CDR3, the full variable domain is DVKVTQSSRYLVKRTGEKVFLECVQDMDHENMFWYRQDPGLGLRLIYFSYDVKMKEKGDIPEGYSVSREKKERFSLILESASTNQTSMYLCASSLDSYTEAFFGQGTRLTVV.